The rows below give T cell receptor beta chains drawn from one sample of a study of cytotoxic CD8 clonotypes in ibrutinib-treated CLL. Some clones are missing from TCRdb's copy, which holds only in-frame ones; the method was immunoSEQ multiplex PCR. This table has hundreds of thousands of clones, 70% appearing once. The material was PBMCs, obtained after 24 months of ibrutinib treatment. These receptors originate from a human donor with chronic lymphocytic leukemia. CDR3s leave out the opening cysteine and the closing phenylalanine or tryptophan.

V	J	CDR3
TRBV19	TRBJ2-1	ASSFSGSEYIYNEQF
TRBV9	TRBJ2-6	ASSVADGGSPSGANVLT
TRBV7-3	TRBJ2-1	ASSLTRTANEQF
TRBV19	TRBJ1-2	ASSVTGDYGYT
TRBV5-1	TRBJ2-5	ASSLTQETQY
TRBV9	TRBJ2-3	ASSVEATDTQY
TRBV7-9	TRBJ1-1	ASSLGSSTEAF
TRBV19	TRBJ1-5	ASSMYNSNQPQH
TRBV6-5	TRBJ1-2	ASSPYRTGWDGYT
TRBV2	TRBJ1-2	ASRSGQLRDT
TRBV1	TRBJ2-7	TSSPHTVHVLTHYSYEQY
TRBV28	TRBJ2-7	ASSPWDRDLYEQY
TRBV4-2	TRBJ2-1	ASSQVFMI
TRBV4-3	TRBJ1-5	ASSQDSHSNQPQH
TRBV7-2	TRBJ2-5	ASSLDPSGSMQY
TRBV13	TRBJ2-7	ASSSLGTSGHEQY
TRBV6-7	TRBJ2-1	ASPLAGLYNEQF
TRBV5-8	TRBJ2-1	ASSGQAGQQF
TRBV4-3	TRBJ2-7	ASSQGTGGSTYEQY
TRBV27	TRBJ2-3	ASSLDRVTDTQY
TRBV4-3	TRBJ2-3	ASSQIAGTGTDTQY
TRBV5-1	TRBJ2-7	ASSWNRGSTHEQY
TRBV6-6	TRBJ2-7	ASSYPSGNSYEQY
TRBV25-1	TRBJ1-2	ASQAIGTLDGYT
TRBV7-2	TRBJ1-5	ASSPHLGRGNQPQH
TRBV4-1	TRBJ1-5	ASSLEGGGNQPQH
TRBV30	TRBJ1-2	ASGGTESYGYT
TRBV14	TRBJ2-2	ASSRLAGVTGELF
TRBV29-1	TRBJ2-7	SAARLAGALFY
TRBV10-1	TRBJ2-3	ASRLQGAGTDTQY
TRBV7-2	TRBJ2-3	ASSPMGGPTDTQY
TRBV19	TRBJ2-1	ASSTSGGRPSYNEQF
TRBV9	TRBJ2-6	ASSPGGANVLT
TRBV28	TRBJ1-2	QAGTDYGYT
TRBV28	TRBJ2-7	ASSFWDRLAQY
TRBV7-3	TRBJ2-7	ASSPNGQLSEQY